This record covers a single TCR beta chain. What it binds is unknown. The authors ran the assay at deep level. Data came from immunoSEQ multiplex PCR; TCRdb stores just in-frame clones and leaves some out. The data hold 700,000 to 950,000 clones, with roughly 96% observed a single time. This CDR3 contains 15 residues. Germline assignment: CDR1 MNHEY and CDR2 SMNVEV (reference sequence). J was trimmed by 4 bases and V by 7 bases; bases with no gene match: 5. It was CD45RO-negative cells, positively selected for CCR7, that made up naive CD8 cells, with terminally differentiated effector memory CD45RA+ cells excluded. There were no recent acute infections or vaccinations among the donors, who were healthy HIV-negative adults. These data belong to a study of shared clonotypes between healthy human individuals. Study-wide findings and caveats: Clonotype sharing across donors was expected to vary with sequencing depth. The study found lower generation probabilities in non-shared clonotypes than in those shared by all four donors.

Sequenced sample: naive CD8+ T cells sorted from blood. The receptor was derived from a man under 40 in good health. This rearrangement joins TRBV27 to TRBJ2-1, with 12 nucleotides matching TRBD2. The CDR3 sequence: CASTAGTSGYNEQFF. The CDR3 bases are TGTGCCAGCACCGCCGGGACTAGCGGGTACAATGAGCAGTTCTTC.